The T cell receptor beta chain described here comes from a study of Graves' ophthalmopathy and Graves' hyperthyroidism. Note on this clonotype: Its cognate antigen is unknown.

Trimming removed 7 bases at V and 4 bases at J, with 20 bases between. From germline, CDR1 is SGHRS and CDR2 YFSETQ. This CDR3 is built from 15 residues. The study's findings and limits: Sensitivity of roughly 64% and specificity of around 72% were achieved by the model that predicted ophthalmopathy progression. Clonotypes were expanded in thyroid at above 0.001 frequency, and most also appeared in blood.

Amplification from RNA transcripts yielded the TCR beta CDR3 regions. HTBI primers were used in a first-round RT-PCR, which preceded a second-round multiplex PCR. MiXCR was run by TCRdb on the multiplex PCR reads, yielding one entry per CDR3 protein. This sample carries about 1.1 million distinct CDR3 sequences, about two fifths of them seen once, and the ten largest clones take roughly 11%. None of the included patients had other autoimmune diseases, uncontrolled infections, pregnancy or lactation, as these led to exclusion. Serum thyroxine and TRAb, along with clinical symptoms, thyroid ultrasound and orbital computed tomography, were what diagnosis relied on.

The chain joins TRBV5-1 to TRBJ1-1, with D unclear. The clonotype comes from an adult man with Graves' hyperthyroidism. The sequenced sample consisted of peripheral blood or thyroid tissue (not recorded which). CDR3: CASLNYGFSGTEAFF. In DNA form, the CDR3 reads TGCGCCAGCTTGAATTATGGATTCTCGGGCACTGAAGCTTTCTTT.